This T cell receptor (beta chain) was observed in a study of PD-L1 blockade in urothelial cancer. On the study more broadly: Patients' prior chemotherapy regimens numbered 0 to 3.

Time point denoted: pretreatment peripheral blood. This clone has a single count. Germline values: CDR1 WNHNN, CDR2 SYGVQD (reference sequence). V lost 8 bases and J lost 6, with 23 bases in between. The CDR3 runs 15 residues. Produced via immunoSEQ multiplex PCR; TCRdb's table is partial and in-frame only. The sample holds 30,000 to 40,000 clones, over 75% seen once. The chain is built from TRBV10-1 and TRBJ2-7; a weak D match, TRBD1 (6 bases). This clonotype was obtained from a man in his 60s with urothelial cancer. The sample was PBMCs, taken around atezolizumab (anti-PD-L1) treatment. The CDR3 DNA reads as TGCGCCAGCCAAGGGGGTTGGGAGCCGAAGTCCGAGCAGTACTTC. Translated, it gives CASQGGWEPKSEQYF.